The entry below describes one T cell receptor beta chain. Trimming took off 3 bases at V and 4 bases at J, with 11 bases between the two ends. The germline V gene has CDR1 SGHRS and CDR2 YFSETQ. The CDR3 consists of 13 residues. This record belongs to a study of blood T cell repertoires in COVID-19. Study-wide context: Acute and convalescent COVID-19 samples came from the United States, Italy and Spain. Sources were T cells, B-cell-depleted T cells, or PBMCs; the material itself was cDNA or gDNA.

Produced via immunoSEQ multiplex PCR; TCRdb's table is partial and in-frame only. Of approximately 120,000 clones listed, less than 90% are singletons. This rearrangement joins TRBV5-1 to TRBJ2-7, with D possibly being TRBD1 (5 bases). The receptor was derived from an elderly woman with acute or convalescent COVID-19. The specimen was peripheral blood. The CDR3 DNA follows: TGCGCCAGCAGCTCGCCCCAGGGTTACGAGCAGTACTTC. Translating gives CASSSPQGYEQYF.